A selection of T cell receptor beta chains follows, all from one sample in a study of CD8 T cells in Susac syndrome. TCRdb analysed the immunoSEQ multiplex PCR reads with MiXCR anew, one entry per CDR3 protein. This table holds over 95,000 distinct CDR3 sequences, 80% to 95% found once. Input material: CD8+ T cells from PBMCs. Every receptor here comes from a human donor in good health. CDR3s include the opening cysteine and the closing phenylalanine or tryptophan. A clone size is listed for some rows: how often the clone was seen (once, few, many), or a class if it is expanded.

TRBV7-8,-,CVSSLERGWSGANVLTF
TRBV12-3/TRBV12-4,-,CASRLFTGELFF
TRBV14,-,CASSHGDSGTYEQYF
TRBV7-2,-,CASSLGWSGGNEKLFF
TRBV7-3,-,CASSHGTGSNEQFF
TRBV19,-,CASSTSTGTSGRTPYNEQFF
TRBV6-1,once,CASSDEAGYTDTQYF
TRBV5-1,-,CASSRDIGTGNNEQFF
TRBV6-2/TRBV6-3,-,CASSSLSGKGSYNEQFF
TRBV9,-,CASSVASGNGNEKLFF
TRBV29-1,-,CSVGSRLFYGYTF
TRBV6-2/TRBV6-3,-,CASSWTEINQPQHF
TRBV7-8,few,CASSQGTSIGEQFF
TRBV29-1,-,CSVRTADYGYTF
TRBV15,-,CATSETVSSAGELFF
TRBV23-1,once,CASTIDTEAFF
TRBV14,-,CASSQDRVGYTF
TRBV19,-,CASSMPGQVNYGYTF
TRBV5-1,-,CASSFGQEGGDTQYF
TRBV19,-,CASSIDHRGGTDTQYF
TRBV20-1,-,CSASPGSVISDEQFF
TRBV7-9,-,CASSVGPGLAAPYEQYF
TRBV6-2/TRBV6-3,-,CASSDRGPHYNEQFF
TRBV19,-,CASPRDRGSTDTQYF
TRBV14,few,CASSQGNEQYF
TRBV29-1,-,CSVGVSGNTIYF
TRBV7-2,-,CASSSRQGTYEQYF
TRBV10-3,once,CAISGDDSFMAEAFF
TRBV29-1,-,CSVPISNQGYTEAFF
TRBV9,-,CASGSSPSHGYTF
TRBV6-5,-,CASSSVGEMETQYF
TRBV20-1,-,CSAVSGTAGGTGELFF
TRBV5-1,-,CASSPGTANQPQHF
TRBV6-5,-,CASSYLRAGGDNEQFF
TRBV2,-,CASKSGQIFYGYTF
TRBV12-3/TRBV12-4,-,CASSWLAKNIQYF
TRBV19,-,CASSSTGLNYGYTF
TRBV20-1,-,CSASSGTGSYEQYF
TRBV20-1,-,CSASGFSGSALGTDTQYF
TRBV20-1,-,CSAKTGVSYEQYF
TRBV18,-,CASSPGGGTDTQYF
TRBV6-4,-,CASSDSINWTGATGELFF
TRBV29-1,-,CSVEVPPYEQYF
TRBV20-1,-,CRGREQYF
TRBV7-9,-,CASSLGGGAIYNEQFF
TRBV7-9,-,CASRPRDRGGHTEAFF
TRBV7-2,-,CASSRGSANEKLFF
TRBV20-1,-,CSAGPGTGSYSNQPQHF
TRBV2,-,CASSVGGHSTDTQYF
TRBV6-2/TRBV6-3,-,CASRPLAGPLEQYF
TRBV5-1,-,CASNLWGFPTDTQYF
TRBV18,once,CASSPQQEGEQYF
TRBV12-3/TRBV12-4,-,CASTSGHASYGYTF
TRBV7-3,-,CASSPGVAGATGELFF
TRBV7-2,-,CASSPRLGVPTGELFF
TRBV7-2,-,CASSLERRLLTGRNIQYF
TRBV4-3,-,CASSQEGTGQGNTGELFF
TRBV12-3/TRBV12-4,-,CASSFPTGGGAGGGTEAFF
TRBV5-1,-,CASNPVGSGRYEQYF